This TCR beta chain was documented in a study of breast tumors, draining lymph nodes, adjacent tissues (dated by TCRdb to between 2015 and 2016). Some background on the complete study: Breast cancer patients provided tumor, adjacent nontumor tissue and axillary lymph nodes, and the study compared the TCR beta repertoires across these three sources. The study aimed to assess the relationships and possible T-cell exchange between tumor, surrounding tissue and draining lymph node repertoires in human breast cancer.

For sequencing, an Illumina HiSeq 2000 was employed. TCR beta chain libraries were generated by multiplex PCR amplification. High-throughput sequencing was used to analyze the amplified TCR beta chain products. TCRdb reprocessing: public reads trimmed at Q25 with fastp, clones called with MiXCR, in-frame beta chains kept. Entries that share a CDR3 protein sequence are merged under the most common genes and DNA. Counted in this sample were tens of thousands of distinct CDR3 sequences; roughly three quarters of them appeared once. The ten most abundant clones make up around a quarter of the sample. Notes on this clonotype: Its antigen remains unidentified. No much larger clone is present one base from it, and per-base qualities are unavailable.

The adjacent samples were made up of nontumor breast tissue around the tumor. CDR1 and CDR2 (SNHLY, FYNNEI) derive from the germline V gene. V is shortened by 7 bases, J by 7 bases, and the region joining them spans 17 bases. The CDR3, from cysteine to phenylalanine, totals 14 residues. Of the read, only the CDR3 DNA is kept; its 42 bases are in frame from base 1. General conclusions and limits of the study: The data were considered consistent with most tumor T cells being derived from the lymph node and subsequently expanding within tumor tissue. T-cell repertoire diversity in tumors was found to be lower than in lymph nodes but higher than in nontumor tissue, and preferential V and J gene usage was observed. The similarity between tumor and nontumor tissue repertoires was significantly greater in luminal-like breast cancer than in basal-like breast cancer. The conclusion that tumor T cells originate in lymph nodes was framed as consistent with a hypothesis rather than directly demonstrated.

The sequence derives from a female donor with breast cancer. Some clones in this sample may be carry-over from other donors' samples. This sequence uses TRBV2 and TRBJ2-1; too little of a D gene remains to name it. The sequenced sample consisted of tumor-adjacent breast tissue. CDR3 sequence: CASIGNAEVNEQFF. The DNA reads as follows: TGTGCCAGCATAGGGAATGCAGAGGTGAATGAGCAGTTCTTC. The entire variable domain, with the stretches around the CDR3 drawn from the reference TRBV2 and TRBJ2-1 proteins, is EPEVTQTPSHQVTQMGQEVILRCVPISNHLYFYWYRQILGQKVEFLVSFYNNEISEKSEIFDDQFSVERPDGSNFTLKIRSTKLEDSAMYFCASIGNAEVNEQFFGPGTRLTVL.